The 30 T cell receptor beta chains presented below share a single source sample, sequenced in a study of cytomegalovirus exposure and HLA in healthy donors. TCRdb's table, derived via immunoSEQ multiplex PCR, lists solely in-frame clones and lacks some. This table has 90,000 to 130,000 clones, roughly 90% appearing once. The specimen was PBMCs. The receptors originated from a woman in her 30s in good health and CMV-seropositive.

The rearrangement uses TRBV18 and TRBJ2-3; 10 bases are a match to TRBD1. After removal of 2 bases from V and 5 bases from J, the junction contained 10 bases not matched to a gene. The germline V gene has CDR1 KGHSH and CDR2 LQKENI. This CDR3 is 17 amino acids long. As DNA, the CDR3 is TGTGCCAGCTCACCAAGACCGGGACAGGGGATCCTAGATACGCAGTATTTT. It translates to CASSPRPGQGILDTQYF.

V is TRBV28 and J is TRBJ1-5, with 8 nucleotides matching TRBD1. Germline V gene lookup returns CDR1 MDHEN and CDR2 SYDVKM. V shed 6 bases, J shed 5 bases, and the junction held 6 bases outside the gene matches. The CDR3 has 14 residues. The CDR3 loop is CASSPGQGHQPQHF. CDR3 sequence (DNA): TGTGCCAGCAGCCCAGGACAGGGACATCAGCCCCAGCATTTT. Variable domain in full (rest from reference TRBV28 and TRBJ1-5): DVKVTQSSRYLVKRTGEKVFLECVQDMDHENMFWYRQDPGLGLRLIYFSYDVKMKEKGDIPEGYSVSREKKERFSLILESASTNQTSMYLCASSPGQGHQPQHFGDGTRLSIL.

The V gene is TRBV6-5, the J gene TRBJ2-7, with D hard to call. V gave up 5 bases and J gave up 5 bases, with 7 bases separating them. CDR1 and CDR2 (germline): MNHEY, SVGAGI. The CDR3 is made up of 11 amino acids. The CDR3 loop is CASSTSDEQYF. The CDR3 nucleotides are TGTGCCAGCAGTACTTCCGACGAGCAGTACTTC.

This clone was detected many times. The J gene is TRBJ2-6, the V gene TRBV6-1; D ambiguous. Looked up from germline, CDR1 is MNHNS and CDR2 is SASEGT. The CDR3 length is 14 residues. The germline V and J ends were trimmed by 3 bases and 0 bases, with 3 bases remaining between them. As DNA, the CDR3 is TGTGCCAGCAGTGACAACTCTGGGGCCAACGTCCTGACTTTC. It yields the protein CASSDNSGANVLTF.

The CDR3 nucleotides read TGTGCCTGGAGTGTATCAGGGTCCCCGGGGAACACTGAAGCTTTCTTT. Its translation: CAWSVSGSPGNTEAFF. The rearrangement joins TRBV30 to TRBJ1-1; a possible D gene is TRBD1 (5 bases). Germline assignment: CDR1 GTSNPN and CDR2 SVGIG (reference sequence). The V gene lost 0 bases and the J gene lost 1 base, with 15 bases spanning the gap. The CDR3 loop spans 16 amino acids.

This rearrangement joins TRBV9 to TRBJ1-2; the D gene is possibly TRBD1 (5 bases). Germline CDR1 reads SGDLS; CDR2 reads YYNGEE. The CDR3 runs to 12 residues. V gave up 8 bases and J gave up 7 bases, with 15 bases separating them. CDR3 bases: TGTGCCAGTCAAAGCCGGGACTCTGGCTACACCTTC. It is translated as CASQSRDSGYTF.

This chain links TRBV4-2 with TRBJ1-2; D is unresolved. Germline assignment: CDR1 LGHNA and CDR2 YNFKEQ. The CDR3 is 16 amino acids. The V end was cut by 3 bases, the J end by 4 bases, with 18 bases between. CDR3 nucleotides: TGTGCCAGCAGCCAGACTTCCGACTTTCTAGGCTATGGCTACACCTTC. Amino acids: CASSQTSDFLGYGYTF.

Only a few counts were recorded for this clone. The genes are TRBV11-2 and TRBJ2-7; no firm D call. The CDR3 runs to 12 residues. The V gene lost 3 bases and the J gene lost 5 bases, with 8 bases spanning the gap. CDR1 and CDR2 (germline): SGHAT, FQNNGV. The CDR3 spells CASSFVPDEQYF. The CDR3 nucleotides are TGTGCCAGCAGCTTTGTTCCTGACGAGCAGTACTTC. Looking up the rest from reference TRBV11-2 and TRBJ2-7 gives the full variable domain: EAGVAQSPRYKIIEKRQSVAFWCNPISGHATLYWYQQILGQGPKLLIQFQNNGVVDDSQLPKDRFSAERLKGVDSTLKIQPAKLEDSAVYLCASSFVPDEQYFGPGTRLTVT.

The chain couples TRBV10-3 to TRBJ1-5; D is perhaps TRBD1 (5 bases). Germline V CDR1 and CDR2: ENHRY, SYGVKD. The CDR3 consists of 17 residues. V was pared by 0 bases and J by 2 bases, with 14 bases between. CDR3 in DNA: TGTGCCATCAGTGAGTCACGGGCAGGGTTGGGCAATCAGCCCCAGCATTTT. Protein sequence: CAISESRAGLGNQPQHF.

V gene TRBV5-1 combines with J gene TRBJ2-1, with TRBD2 as a possible D gene (5 bases). The CDR3 totals 16 residues. Trimming took off 1 base at V and 1 base at J, with 12 bases between the two ends. Germline-derived CDR1 and CDR2 are SGHRS and YFSETQ. CDR3: CASSLTWAGSYNEQFF. Here the CDR3 DNA reads TGCGCCAGCAGCTTGACCTGGGCGGGTTCCTACAATGAGCAGTTCTTC.

This clone was observed a few times. The rearrangement links TRBV28 to TRBJ2-2, with D possibly matching TRBD2 (6 bases). The ends were cut back, 7 bases at V and 6 bases at J, with 15 bases in the middle. The CDR3 spans 14 residues. The germline gives CDR1 MDHEN, CDR2 SYDVKM. For the CDR3, the DNA is TGTGCCAGCACAATCCCGGGACTTTCCGGGGAGCTGTTTTTT. Its protein is CASTIPGLSGELFF.

The chain has TRBV28 and TRBJ2-4; weak D call: TRBD1 (6 bases). Germline-derived CDR1 and CDR2 are MDHEN and SYDVKM. This CDR3 contains 13 residues. Trimming stripped 10 bases from V and 6 bases from J, with 16 bases between. The CDR3 DNA reads as TGTGCCACCAGCAGTGTACAGGGAAACATTCAGTACTTC. It is translated as CATSSVQGNIQYF.

The chain combines TRBV6-6 with TRBJ2-3; D is possibly TRBD1 (5 bases). V gave up 6 bases and J gave up 0 bases, with 16 bases separating them. Germline V gene data show CDR1 as MNHNY and CDR2 as SVGAGI (reference sequence). The CDR3 consists of 16 residues. DNA of the CDR3: TGTGCCAGCAGCAACCCGCAGGGTTCTAGCACAGATACGCAGTATTTT. Protein product: CASSNPQGSSTDTQYF.

V usage is TRBV19 and J usage is TRBJ1-5, with 10 bases aligning to TRBD1. The CDR3 loop spans 15 amino acids. Per the germline V gene, CDR1 is LNHDA and CDR2 is SQIVND (reference sequence). V gave up 5 bases and J gave up 1 base; unmatched junction bases: 2. CDR3 region: CASSLGQGSNQPQHF. DNA for the CDR3: TGTGCCAGTAGTCTGGGACAGGGGAGCAATCAGCCCCAGCATTTT.

The chain joins TRBV6-6 to TRBJ1-5; 10 bases agree with TRBD1. J gave up 4 bases and V 0 bases, and 3 bases lay outside the gene matches. The CDR3 loop spans 16 amino acids. CDR1 and CDR2 from the germline V gene are MNHNY and SVGAGI (reference sequence). CDR3 nucleotide sequence: TGTGCCAGCAGTTACTCGGGGGGACAGGGGAATCAGCCCCAGCATTTT. Translated, it gives CASSYSGGQGNQPQHF.

The chain is built from TRBV15 and TRBJ1-1; TRBD1 might be the D (5 bases). The germline V and J ends were trimmed by 2 bases and 0 bases, with 13 bases remaining between them. Germline CDR1 is LNHNV and CDR2 is YYDKDF (reference sequence). The CDR3 extends over 16 amino acids. The CDR3 region is CATSRPRTTVNTEAFF. The CDR3 nucleotides are TGTGCCACCAGCAGACCCAGAACGACAGTGAACACTGAAGCTTTCTTT. The full variable domain, completed using reference TRBV15 and TRBJ1-1, is DAMVIQNPRYQVTQFGKPVTLSCSQTLNHNVMYWYQQKSSQAPKLLFHYYDKDFNNEADTPDNFQSRRPNTSFCFLDIRSPGLGDTAMYLCATSRPRTTVNTEAFFGQGTRLTVV.

The V and J genes are TRBV6-1 and TRBJ2-5; possible D gene TRBD1, 6 bases. V lost 3 bases, J lost 1 base, and 6 bases lay in between. The CDR3 runs 13 residues. Germline-derived CDR1 and CDR2 are MNHNS and SASEGT. The CDR3 region has the DNA TGTGCCAGCAGTGAGGACAGCCAAGAGACCCAGTACTTC. Protein sequence: CASSEDSQETQYF.

The chain couples TRBV27 to TRBJ1-1; D is ambiguous. CDR3 length: 13 residues. V lost 2 bases, J lost 6 bases, and 10 bases lay in between. CDR1 is MNHEY, CDR2 SMNVEV, per germline (reference sequence). The CDR3, as DNA: TGTGCCAGCAGTTTAGTTCGGGGATCTGAAGCTTTCTTT. It is translated as CASSLVRGSEAFF.

The chain has TRBV19 and TRBJ2-2; TRBD2 might be the D (6 bases). The CDR3 totals 15 residues. CDR1 and CDR2 from the germline V gene are LNHDA and SQIVND (reference sequence). Trimming shortened V by 10 bases and J by 2 bases, and 17 bases separated the two germline ends. The CDR3 loop is CATPKAAGNTGELFF. CDR3 nucleotides: TGTGCCACCCCGAAAGCTGCGGGAAACACCGGGGAGCTGTTTTTT.

Details on this clone: One end of the junction varies from germline; a read error may be responsible. V usage is TRBV5-1 and J usage is TRBJ2-2, with 7 bases identical to TRBD2. The germline CDR1 and CDR2 sequences are SGHRS and YFSETQ. The CDR3 has 16 amino acids. The CDR3 region has the DNA TGCGCCAGCAGCTGGGGGGGACTCTCGAACGCCGGGGAGCTGTTTTTT. Translation gives CASSWGGLSNAGELFF.

J is TRBJ2-7 and V is TRBV27; D is perhaps TRBD2 (6 bases). The germline CDR1 and CDR2 sequences are MNHEY and SMNVEV (reference sequence). This CDR3 comprises 16 residues. The V end lost 4 bases, the J end lost 3 bases, and 19 bases lay between the germline ends. The CDR3 DNA reads TGTGCCAGCAGTTCGAGGGACTTCCTGGGGCTCTACGAGCAGTACTTC. This gives the protein CASSSRDFLGLYEQYF.

The chain couples TRBV25-1 to TRBJ1-1, with D perhaps TRBD1 (6 bases). CDR1 and CDR2 (germline): MGHDK, SYGVNS. The CDR3 spans 15 residues. Deletions cut 2 bases from V and 4 bases from J, with 14 bases between. The CDR3 DNA follows: TGTGCCAGCAGTGAAGGCACAGGGTTGGTCACTGAAGCTTTCTTT. Its translation is CASSEGTGLVTEAFF. Drawing the rest from reference TRBV25-1 and TRBJ1-1, the complete variable domain is EADIYQTPRYLVIGTGKKITLECSQTMGHDKMYWYQQDPGMELHLIHYSYGVNSTEKGDLSSESTVSRIRTEHFPLTLESARPSHTSQYLCASSEGTGLVTEAFFGQGTRLTVV.

This clone was found once. The chain couples TRBV4-3 to TRBJ1-3, with 7 nucleotides matching TRBD1. CDR3 length: 17 amino acids. Unmatched junction bases numbered 12, after V lost 3 bases and J lost 4 bases. The germline gives CDR1 LGHNA, CDR2 YSLEER. The CDR3 nucleotides are TGCGCCAGCAGCCACACCTCGACAGGGAAAACAGGAAACACCATATATTTT. It specifies CASSHTSTGKTGNTIYF.

This chain connects TRBV19 to TRBJ2-2, with 10 bases lining up with TRBD1. The CDR3 sequence is 14 residues long. V trimming: 5 bases; J trimming: 6 bases; junction bases outside the gene matches: 3. CDR1 is LNHDA, CDR2 SQIVND, per germline (reference sequence). Written as DNA, the CDR3 is TGTGCCAGTAGTGGGACAGGGGTGGCCGGGGAGCTGTTTTTT. It translates to CASSGTGVAGELFF. Together with reference TRBV19 and TRBJ2-2, the CDR3 gives the full variable domain: DGGITQSPKYLFRKEGQNVTLSCEQNLNHDAMYWYRQDPGQGLRLIYYSQIVNDFQKGDIAEGYSVSREKKESFPLTVTSAQKNPTAFYLCASSGTGVAGELFFGEGSRLTVL.

The rearrangement joins TRBV18 to TRBJ2-1, with D tentatively TRBD1 (6 bases). There are 15 residues in the CDR3. Germline V gives CDR1 KGHSH, CDR2 LQKENI. The ends were cut back, 2 bases at V and 10 bases at J, with 18 bases in the middle. For the CDR3, the DNA is TGTGCCAGCTCACCAGGGGGCCTCAGGGCGGCGGAGCAGTTCTTC. Amino acid sequence: CASSPGGLRAAEQFF.

V gene TRBV27 combines with J gene TRBJ1-4; 8 bases align to TRBD1. With 9 bases clipped from V and 3 bases from J, the junction kept 12 bases outside the gene matches. The CDR3 contains 16 residues. CDR1 and CDR2 (germline): MNHEY, SMNVEV (reference sequence). The DNA for the CDR3 is TGTGCCAGTAAATCAGGGGGCCTATTGGCTAATGAAAAACTGTTTTTT. Residues: CASKSGGLLANEKLFF.

This chain joins TRBV30 and TRBJ2-5, with 7 bases fitting TRBD1. This CDR3 spans 13 amino acids. The V segment lost 5 bases and the J segment 7 bases; nucleotides outside the gene matches: 10. In germline, CDR1 is GTSNPN, CDR2 SVGIG (reference sequence). As DNA, the CDR3 is TGTGCCTGGTCGAACAGGGGCCGGGGGACCCAGTACTTC. Translated: CAWSNRGRGTQYF.

This clone was seen only once. CDR3 in amino acids: CASSGSVDRRNEQFF. CDR3 sequence (DNA): TGCGCCAGCAGCGGAAGCGTAGACCGTCGGAATGAGCAGTTCTTC. The chain joins TRBV4-3 to TRBJ2-1, with D hard to call. Germline lookup yields CDR1 LGHNA and CDR2 YSLEER. Trimming removed 5 bases at V and 7 bases at J, with 18 bases between. The CDR3 loop spans 15 amino acids.

This clone was detected a few times. The chain has TRBV5-6 and TRBJ2-5; TRBD1 matches at 8 bases. V lost 4 bases to trimming and J lost 5 bases; unmatched junction nucleotides: 7. The CDR3 totals 14 residues. In germline, CDR1 is SGHDT, CDR2 YYEEEE. The CDR3 reads CASSIRTGFETQYF. The CDR3 DNA is TGTGCCAGCAGCATTCGGACAGGGTTCGAGACCCAGTACTTC.

This chain connects TRBV2 to TRBJ2-2; 8 nucleotides match TRBD2. V lost 0 bases, J lost 0 bases, and 9 bases stayed unmatched. Germline CDR1 SNHLY, CDR2 FYNNEI. The length of the CDR3 is 19 residues. For the CDR3, the DNA is TGTGCCAGCAGTGAAGCGCTTCGGCTAGCGGGCTCGAACACCGGGGAGCTGTTTTTT. Translating it yields CASSEALRLAGSNTGELFF.